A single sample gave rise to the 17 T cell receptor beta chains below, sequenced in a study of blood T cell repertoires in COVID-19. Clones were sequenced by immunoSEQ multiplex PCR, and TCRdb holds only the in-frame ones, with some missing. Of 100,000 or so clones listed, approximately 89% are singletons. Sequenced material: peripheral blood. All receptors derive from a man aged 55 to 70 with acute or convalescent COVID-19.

The CDR3 region is CASSQVGASNEQFF. For the CDR3, the DNA is TGTGCCAGCAGCCAAGTAGGAGCTAGTAATGAGCAGTTCTTC. This chain connects TRBV4-2 to TRBJ2-1, with unresolved D. With 1 base removed from V and 7 bases from J, the gap between germline ends came to 11 bases. Germline V CDR1 and CDR2: LGHNA, YNFKEQ. The CDR3 is made up of 14 amino acids.

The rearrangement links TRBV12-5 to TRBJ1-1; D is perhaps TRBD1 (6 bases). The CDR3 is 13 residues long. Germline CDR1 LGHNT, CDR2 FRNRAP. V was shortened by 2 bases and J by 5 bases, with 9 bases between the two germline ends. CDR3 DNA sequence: TGTGCTAGTGGTTTGACAGGGTGGACTGAAGCTTTCTTT. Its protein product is CASGLTGWTEAFF.

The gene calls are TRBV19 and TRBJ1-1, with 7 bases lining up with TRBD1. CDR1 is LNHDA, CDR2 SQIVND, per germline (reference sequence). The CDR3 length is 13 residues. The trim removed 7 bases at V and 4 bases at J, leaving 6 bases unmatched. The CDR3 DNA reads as TGTGCCAGTACCACACAGGGGATCACTGAAGCTTTCTTT. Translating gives CASTTQGITEAFF. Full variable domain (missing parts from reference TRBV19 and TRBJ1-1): DGGITQSPKYLFRKEGQNVTLSCEQNLNHDAMYWYRQDPGQGLRLIYYSQIVNDFQKGDIAEGYSVSREKKESFPLTVTSAQKNPTAFYLCASTTQGITEAFFGQGTRLTVV.

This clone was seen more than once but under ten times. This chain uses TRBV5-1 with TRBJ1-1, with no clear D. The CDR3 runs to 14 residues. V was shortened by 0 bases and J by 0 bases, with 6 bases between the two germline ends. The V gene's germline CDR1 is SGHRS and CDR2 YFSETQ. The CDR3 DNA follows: TGCGCCAGCAGCTTGGCACTCTTGAACACTGAAGCTTTCTTT. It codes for CASSLALLNTEAFF. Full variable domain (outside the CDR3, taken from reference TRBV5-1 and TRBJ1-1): KAGVTQTPRYLIKTRGQQVTLSCSPISGHRSVSWYQQTPGQGLQFLFEYFSETQRNKGNFPGRFSGRQFSNSRSEMNVSTLELGDSALYLCASSLALLNTEAFFGQGTRLTVV.

CDR3: CAWRGGLALTGELFF. CDR3 DNA sequence: TGTGCCTGGAGAGGTGGACTAGCGTTAACCGGGGAGCTGTTTTTT. This chain joins TRBV30 and TRBJ2-2, with 9 bases identical to TRBD2. J gave up 5 bases and V 3 bases, and 7 bases lay outside the gene matches. CDR1 and CDR2 (germline): GTSNPN, SVGIG (reference sequence). The CDR3 totals 15 residues.

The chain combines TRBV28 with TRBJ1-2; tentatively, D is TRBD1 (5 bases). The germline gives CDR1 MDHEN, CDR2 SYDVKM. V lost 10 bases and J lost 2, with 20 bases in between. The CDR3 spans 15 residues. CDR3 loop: CATSPVGQGNYGYTF. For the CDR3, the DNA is TGTGCCACCTCCCCTGTAGGGCAGGGCAACTATGGCTACACCTTC.

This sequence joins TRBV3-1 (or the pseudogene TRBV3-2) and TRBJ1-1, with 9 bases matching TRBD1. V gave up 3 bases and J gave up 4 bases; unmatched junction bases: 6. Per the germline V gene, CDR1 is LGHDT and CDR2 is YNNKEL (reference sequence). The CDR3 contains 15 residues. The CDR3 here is CASSQIPTGGTEAFF. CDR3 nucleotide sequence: TGTGCCAGCAGCCAGATCCCGACAGGGGGCACTGAAGCTTTCTTT.

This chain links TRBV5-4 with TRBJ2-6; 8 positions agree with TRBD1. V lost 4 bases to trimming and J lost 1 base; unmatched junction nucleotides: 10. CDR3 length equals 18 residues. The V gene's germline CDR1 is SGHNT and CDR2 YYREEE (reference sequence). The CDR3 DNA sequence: TGTGCCAGCAGCCCATGGACAGGGTTTAGATCTGGGGCCAACGTCCTGACTTTC. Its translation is CASSPWTGFRSGANVLTF. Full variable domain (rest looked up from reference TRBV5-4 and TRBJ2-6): ETGVTQSPTHLIKTRGQQVTLRCSSQSGHNTVSWYQQALGQGPQFIFQYYREEENGRGNFPPRFSGLQFPNYSSELNVNALELDDSALYLCASSPWTGFRSGANVLTFGAGSRLTVL.

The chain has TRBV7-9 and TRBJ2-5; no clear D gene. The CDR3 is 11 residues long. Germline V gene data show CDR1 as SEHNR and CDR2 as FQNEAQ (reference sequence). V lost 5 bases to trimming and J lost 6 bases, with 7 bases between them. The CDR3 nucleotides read TGTGCCAGCAGCCCTCTTCAGACCCAGTACTTC. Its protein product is CASSPLQTQYF.

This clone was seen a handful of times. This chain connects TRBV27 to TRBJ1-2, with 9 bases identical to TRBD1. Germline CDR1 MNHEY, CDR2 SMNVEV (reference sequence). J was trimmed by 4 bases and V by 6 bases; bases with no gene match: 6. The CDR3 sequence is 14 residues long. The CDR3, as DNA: TGTGCCAGCAGACCACAGGGGGCTGGCTATGGCTACACCTTC. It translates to CASRPQGAGYGYTF.

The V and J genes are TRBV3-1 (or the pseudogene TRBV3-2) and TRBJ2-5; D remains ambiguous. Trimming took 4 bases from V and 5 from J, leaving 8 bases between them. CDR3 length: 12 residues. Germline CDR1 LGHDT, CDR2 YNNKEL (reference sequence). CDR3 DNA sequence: TGTGCCAGCAGCCCCCTACGCGAGACCCAGTACTTC. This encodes CASSPLRETQYF.

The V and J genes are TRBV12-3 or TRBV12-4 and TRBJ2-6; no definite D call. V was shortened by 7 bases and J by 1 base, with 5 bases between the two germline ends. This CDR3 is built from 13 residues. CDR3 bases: TGTGCCAGCACCCTATCTGGGGCCAACGTCCTGACTTTC. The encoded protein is CASTLSGANVLTF.

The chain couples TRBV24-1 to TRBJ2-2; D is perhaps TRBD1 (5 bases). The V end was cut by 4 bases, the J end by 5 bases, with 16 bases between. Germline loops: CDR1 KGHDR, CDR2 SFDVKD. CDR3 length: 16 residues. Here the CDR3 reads CATSDYGRGWTGELFF. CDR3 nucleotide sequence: TGTGCCACCAGTGACTACGGTAGGGGTTGGACCGGGGAGCTGTTTTTT.

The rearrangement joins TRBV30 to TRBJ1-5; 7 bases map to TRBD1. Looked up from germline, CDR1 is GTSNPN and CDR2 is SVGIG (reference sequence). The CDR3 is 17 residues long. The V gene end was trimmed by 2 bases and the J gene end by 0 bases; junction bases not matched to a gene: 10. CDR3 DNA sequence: TGTGCCTGGAGTAGGGGCGAGGGGGCTTATAGCAATCAGCCCCAGCATTTT. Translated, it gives CAWSRGEGAYSNQPQHF.

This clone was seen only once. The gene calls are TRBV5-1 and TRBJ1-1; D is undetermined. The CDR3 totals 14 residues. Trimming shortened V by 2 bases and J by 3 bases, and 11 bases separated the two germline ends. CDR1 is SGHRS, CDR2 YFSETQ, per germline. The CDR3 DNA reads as TGCGCCAGCAGCTTAAGCCGAACCGACACTGAAGCTTTCTTT. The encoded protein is CASSLSRTDTEAFF.

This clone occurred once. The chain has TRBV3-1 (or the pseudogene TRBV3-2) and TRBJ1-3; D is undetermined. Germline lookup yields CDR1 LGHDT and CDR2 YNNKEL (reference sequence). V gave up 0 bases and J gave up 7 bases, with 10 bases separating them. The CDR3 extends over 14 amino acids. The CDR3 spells CASSQDVVSNTIYF. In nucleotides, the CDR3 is TGTGCCAGCAGCCAAGATGTTGTATCGAACACCATATATTTT.

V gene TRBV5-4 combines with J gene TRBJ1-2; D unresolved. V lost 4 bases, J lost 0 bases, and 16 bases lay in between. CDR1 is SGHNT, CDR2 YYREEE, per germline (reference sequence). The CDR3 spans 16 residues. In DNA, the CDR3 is TGTGCCAGCAGCACTATAGACGGATCCGCTAACTATGGCTACACCTTC. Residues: CASSTIDGSANYGYTF.